This T cell receptor beta chain was obtained from a study of breast tumors, draining lymph nodes, adjacent tissues. Germline V gene data show CDR1 as GTSNPN and CDR2 as SVGIG (reference sequence). The germline V and J ends were trimmed by 1 base and 5 bases, with 11 bases remaining between them. The CDR3 length is 13 residues. Axillary draining lymph nodes of breast cancer patients supplied the node samples. Each CDR3 protein is one row after TCRdb ran MiXCR on the multiplex PCR reads. This sample has 200,000 or so distinct CDR3 sequences, with 31% found just once. There are many counts of this clonotype. The antigen remains unidentified. Broader study findings: Luminal-like breast cancer showed significantly higher tumor–nontumor repertoire similarity than basal-like.

The rearrangement links TRBV30 to TRBJ2-5; D is possibly TRBD2 (5 bases). This clonotype was sampled from a female donor with breast cancer. Some clones in this sample may be carry-over from other donors' samples. Sequenced material: axillary lymph node tissue. CDR3: CAWSAGLGETQYF. The CDR3 region has the DNA TGTGCCTGGAGTGCGGGGTTAGGGGAGACCCAGTACTTC.